Below are 19 T cell receptor beta chains sequenced from a single sample in a study of blood T cell repertoires in COVID-19. Profiling relied on immunoSEQ multiplex PCR, and the TCRdb table lists in-frame clones only, not all of them. The sample has under 70,000 clones; 85% to 90% are singletons. Sequencing was performed on peripheral blood. The receptors come from a woman aged 55-75 years with COVID-19, enrolled during active disease.

The chain links TRBV19 to TRBJ2-7; D perhaps matches TRBD1 (6 bases). The length of the CDR3 is 14 residues. Germline V gene data show CDR1 as LNHDA and CDR2 as SQIVND (reference sequence). Trimming shortened V by 9 bases and J by 0 bases, and 15 bases separated the two germline ends. CDR3 amino acids: CASKTGTSSYEQYF. The CDR3 coding sequence is TGTGCCAGCAAGACAGGCACAAGCTCCTACGAGCAGTACTTC.

The chain employs TRBV7-8 and TRBJ2-2; no firm D call. Germline lookup yields CDR1 SGHVS and CDR2 FQNEAQ. This CDR3 is built from 15 residues. V dropped 1 base and J dropped 7 bases, with 13 bases sitting between them. The CDR3 spells CASSLGQFRSGELFF. The CDR3 region has the DNA TGTGCCAGCAGCTTAGGTCAATTTAGGAGCGGGGAGCTGTTTTTT.

The CDR3, as DNA: TGTGCCAGCAGAAGACAGGGTTCTGGGGCCAACGTCCTGACTTTC. Its protein is CASRRQGSGANVLTF. This rearrangement joins TRBV5-4 to TRBJ2-6; TRBD1 matches 7 bases. The CDR3 has 15 amino acids. CDR1 is SGHNT and CDR2 is YYREEE in the germline V gene (reference sequence). V shed 5 bases, J shed 1 base, and the junction held 3 bases outside the gene matches.

The gene calls are TRBV7-9 and TRBJ2-5, with D tentatively TRBD2 (5 bases). The V and J ends lost 1 base and 4 bases respectively, with 16 bases between them. CDR3 length: 16 residues. Germline assignment: CDR1 SEHNR and CDR2 FQNEAQ (reference sequence). In nucleotides, the CDR3 is TGTGCCAGCAGCTTAGTCATTGGCGGAGGAAGAGAGACCCAGTACTTC. It translates to CASSLVIGGGRETQYF.

This chain uses TRBV5-1 with TRBJ2-1, with a weak D call TRBD2 (6 bases). The CDR3 length is 14 residues. Between the trimmed V and J ends, which lost 4 bases and 3 bases, there was a span of 11 bases. Per germline, CDR1 SGHRS and CDR2 YFSETQ. In DNA form, the CDR3 reads TGCGCCAGCAGCCAGGGACTCGACTACAATGAGCAGTTCTTC. Its translation: CASSQGLDYNEQFF.

The chain recombines TRBV21-1 with TRBJ2-7; the tabulated D call, TRBD2, remains unverified against the DNA. TRBV21-1 is a pseudogene. This CDR3 region has 15 residues. The CDR3 DNA reads as TGTGCCAGCACCCCGGTATGGTTTAGCTCCTACGAGCAGTACTTC. Amino acids: CASTPVWFSSYEQYF.

The rearrangement links TRBV5-1 to TRBJ1-3, with D perhaps TRBD1 (5 bases). The CDR3 covers 16 residues. Germline loops: CDR1 SGHRS, CDR2 YFSETQ. Trimming shortened V by 0 bases and J by 0 bases, and 10 bases separated the two germline ends. The CDR3 nucleotides are TGCGCCAGCAGCTTGGCAGGGACTCCCTCTGGAAACACCATATATTTT. Translation gives CASSLAGTPSGNTIYF.

This chain joins TRBV7-9 and TRBJ2-7; no clear D. This CDR3 has 12 residues. V lost 5 bases, J lost 3 bases, and 8 bases lay in between. CDR1 is SEHNR, CDR2 FQNEAQ, per germline (reference sequence). CDR3 sequence: CASSPDIYEQYF. In DNA form, the CDR3 reads TGTGCCAGCAGCCCAGATATCTACGAGCAGTACTTC. Looking up the rest from reference TRBV7-9 and TRBJ2-7 gives the full variable domain: DTGVSQNPRHKITKRGQNVTFRCDPISEHNRLYWYRQTLGQGPEFLTYFQNEAQLEKSRLLSDRFSAERPKGSFSTLEIQRTEQGDSAMYLCASSPDIYEQYFGPGTRLTVT.

This clone was counted a single time. The V and J genes are TRBV21-1 and TRBJ1-4; TRBD1 is the table's D call and was not checked against the DNA. TRBV21-1 is classified as a pseudogene. The CDR3 length is 15 residues. CDR3 in amino acids: CAPPQGEEANEKLFF. The CDR3 DNA reads TGTGCCCCCCCCCAGGGTGAGGAAGCTAATGAAAAACTGTTTTTT.

The rearrangement uses TRBV28 and TRBJ2-1; D remains unclear. The CDR3 totals 15 residues. V dropped 4 bases and J dropped 0 bases, with 10 bases sitting between them. Germline values: CDR1 MDHEN, CDR2 SYDVKM. The CDR3 loop is CASSSQDISYNEQFF. CDR3 coding DNA: TGTGCCAGCAGTTCCCAAGACATCTCCTACAATGAGCAGTTCTTC.

Only a few counts were recorded for this clone. In the same sample, other DNA sequences code for this CDR3. The rearrangement uses TRBV15 and TRBJ2-2; TRBD1 matches 9 bases. Germline lookup yields CDR1 LNHNV and CDR2 YYDKDF (reference sequence). This CDR3 spans 15 amino acids. V was clipped by 3 bases and J by 3 bases; unmatched bases: 2. Here the CDR3 reads CATSSGTGHTGELFF. The CDR3 DNA reads TGTGCCACCAGCAGCGGGACAGGGCACACCGGGGAGCTGTTTTTT.

The V gene is TRBV7-9, the J gene TRBJ2-4; no clear D gene. This CDR3 has 16 residues. Germline V gene lookup returns CDR1 SEHNR and CDR2 FQNEAQ (reference sequence). Deletions cut 3 bases from V and 1 base from J, with 13 bases between. The CDR3 protein is CASSLWRSDAKNIQYF. CDR3 in DNA: TGTGCCAGCAGCTTGTGGAGAAGCGACGCCAAAAACATTCAGTACTTC.

This clone was seen only once. The J gene is TRBJ1-6, the V gene TRBV27; maybe TRBD1 (5 bases). Per the germline V gene, CDR1 is MNHEY and CDR2 is SMNVEV (reference sequence). The CDR3 has 16 residues. V was clipped by 5 bases and J by 7 bases, with 18 bases between them. The CDR3 loop is CASSPMAGTPNSPLHF. As DNA, the CDR3 is TGTGCCAGCAGTCCAATGGCCGGGACTCCAAATTCACCCCTCCACTTT.

This chain connects TRBV24-1 to TRBJ2-5; 8 bases are a match to TRBD2. This CDR3 has 16 amino acids. Per germline, CDR1 KGHDR and CDR2 SFDVKD. V lost 4 bases, J lost 7 bases, and 13 bases stayed unmatched. The CDR3 nucleotides read TGTGCCACCAGTGACCCGAGCGGACTAGCTGGGGTGACCCAGTACTTC. Its translation is CATSDPSGLAGVTQYF.

The V call is TRBV19, the J call TRBJ1-5, with D possibly being TRBD1 (5 bases). Looked up from germline, CDR1 is LNHDA and CDR2 is SQIVND (reference sequence). V lost 3 bases to trimming and J lost 3 bases, with 9 bases between them. The CDR3 covers 14 residues. CDR3 coding DNA: TGTGCCAGTAGTATCGGGGGGTTCAATCAGCCCCAGCATTTT. Translating it yields CASSIGGFNQPQHF.

This clone was seen a few times. This chain uses TRBV1 with TRBJ1-1. TRBV1 is a listed pseudogene. This CDR3 is built from 16 residues. This CDR3 is CTSSQDLHRRDTEAFF. The CDR3 region has the DNA TGCACCAGCAGCCAAGATCTACACCGGAGGGACACTGAAGCTTTCTTT.

With regard to this clone: Other nucleotide sequences in the sample specify the same CDR3. The J gene is TRBJ1-1, the V gene TRBV5-1, with D uncertain. The germline V gene encodes CDR1 SGHRS and CDR2 YFSETQ. V lost 3 bases to trimming and J lost 7 bases, with 16 bases between them. The CDR3 sequence is 14 residues long. The CDR3: CASSSASGEGEAFF. CDR3 sequence (DNA): TGCGCCAGCAGCTCCGCAAGCGGAGAAGGTGAAGCTTTCTTT.

The chain links TRBV19 to TRBJ1-1; TRBD1 is a possible D gene (6 bases). Germline V CDR1 and CDR2: LNHDA, SQIVND (reference sequence). V was shortened by 5 bases and J by 4 bases, with 11 bases between the two germline ends. CDR3 size: 13 residues. The CDR3 DNA reads as TGTGCCAGTAGTCAGATCAGGGGCACTGAAGCTTTCTTT. This translates into CASSQIRGTEAFF.

The V call is TRBV27, the J call TRBJ2-1, with TRBD2 matching 15 bases. The V gene end was trimmed by 4 bases and the J gene end by 0 bases; junction bases not matched to a gene: 4. CDR1 and CDR2 from the germline V gene are MNHEY and SMNVEV (reference sequence). This CDR3 region has 18 residues. CDR3 coding DNA: TGTGCCAGCAGTTCGGGACTAGCGGGGGGTTACTCCTACAATGAGCAGTTCTTC. The encoded protein is CASSSGLAGGYSYNEQFF.